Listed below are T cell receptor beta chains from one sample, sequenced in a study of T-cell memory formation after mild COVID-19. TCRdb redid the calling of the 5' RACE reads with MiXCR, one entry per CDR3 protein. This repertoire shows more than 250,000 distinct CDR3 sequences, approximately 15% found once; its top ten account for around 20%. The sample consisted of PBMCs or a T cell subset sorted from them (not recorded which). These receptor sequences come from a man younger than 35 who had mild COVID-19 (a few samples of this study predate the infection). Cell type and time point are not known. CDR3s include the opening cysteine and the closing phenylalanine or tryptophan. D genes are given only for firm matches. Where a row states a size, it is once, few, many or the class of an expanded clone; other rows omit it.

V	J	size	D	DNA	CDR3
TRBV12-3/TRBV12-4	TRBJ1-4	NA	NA	TGTGCCAGCAGTCCCGTTCAAGGGGAACCTGAAGGGGGTGAAAAACTGTTTTTT	CASSPVQGEPEGGEKLFF
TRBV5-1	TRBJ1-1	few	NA	TGCGCCAGCAGCTTGGAAGACCCCACTGAAGCTTTCTTT	CASSLEDPTEAFF
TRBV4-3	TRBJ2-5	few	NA	TGCGCCAGCAGCCAAGATGGGGCGTTTGGGCATTCAGAGACCCAGTACTTC	CASSQDGAFGHSETQYF
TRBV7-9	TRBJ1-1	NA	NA	TGTGCCAGCAGCTCCTTTACGGGGCAGCACACTGAAGCTTTCTTT	CASSSFTGQHTEAFF
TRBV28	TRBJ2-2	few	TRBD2	TGTGCCAGCAGTCCCGGGACTAGCGGCACCGGGGAGCTGTTTTTT	CASSPGTSGTGELFF
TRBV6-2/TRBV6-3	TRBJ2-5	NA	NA	TGTGCCAGCAATCAAGAGAGGGGTTCGACAGAGACCCAGTACTTC	CASNQERGSTETQYF
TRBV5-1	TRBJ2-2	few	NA	TGCGCCAGCAGCTTCACAGGGATCCCCGGGGAGCTGTTTTTT	CASSFTGIPGELFF
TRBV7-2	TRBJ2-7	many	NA	TGTGCCAGCAGCCCGGGGGCCACGTCCTACGAGCAGTACTTC	CASSPGATSYEQYF
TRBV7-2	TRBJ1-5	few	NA	TGTGCCAGCAGCGCCCGATGGATCGGAGCCCAGCATTTT	CASSARWIGAQHF
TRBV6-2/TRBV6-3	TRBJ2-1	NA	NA	TGTGCCAGCAGAAATAAGCGGTCCGGCTCCTACAATGAGCAGTTCTTC	CASRNKRSGSYNEQFF
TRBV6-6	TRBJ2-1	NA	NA	TGTGCCAGCAGTTTAGGGAGCTATGATGAGCAGTTCTTC	CASSLGSYDEQFF
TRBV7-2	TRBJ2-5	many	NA	TGTGCCAGCAGCTCCTCCACGATCCCGACGGGAGTACAAGAGACCCAGTACTTC	CASSSSTIPTGVQETQYF
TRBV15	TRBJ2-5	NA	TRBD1	TGTGCCACCAGCGTCTCGGACAGGGGGCGGGGGGAGACCCAGTACTTC	CATSVSDRGRGETQYF
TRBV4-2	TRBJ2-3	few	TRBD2	TGTGCCAGCAGCCAAGAGTTTACTAGCGGCACAGATACGCAGTATTTT	CASSQEFTSGTDTQYF
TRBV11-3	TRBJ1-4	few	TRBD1	TGTGCCAGCAGGAGGACAGGGGATGAAAAACTGTTTTTT	CASRRTGDEKLFF
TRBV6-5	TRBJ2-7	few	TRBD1	TGTGCCATCCGACAGGGTCACGAGCAGTACTTC	CAIRQGHEQYF
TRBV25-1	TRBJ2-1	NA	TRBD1	TGTGCCAGCAGTGGACAGACAGGGGTGTACAATGAGCAGTTCTTC	CASSGQTGVYNEQFF
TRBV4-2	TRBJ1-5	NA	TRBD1	TGTGCCAGCAGCCAAGGACAGGGGGTAGACCAGCCCCAGCATTTT	CASSQGQGVDQPQHF
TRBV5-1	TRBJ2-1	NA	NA	TGCGCCAGCAGCTCCTTGCGGGGAACCTACAATGAGCAGTTCTTC	CASSSLRGTYNEQFF
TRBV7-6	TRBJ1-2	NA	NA	TGTGCCAGCAGCTCGACCCCAATCGGTGGCTACACCTTC	CASSSTPIGGYTF
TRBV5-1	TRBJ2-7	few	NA	TGCGCCAGCCGGACGGCAGAAGTCTACGAGCAGTACTTC	CASRTAEVYEQYF
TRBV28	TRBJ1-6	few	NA	TGTGCCAGCAGTTTATTCACCTCCCCGCCCCTCCACTTT	CASSLFTSPPLHF
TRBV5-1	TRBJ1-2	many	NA	TGCGCCAGCAGCTCCGACAAGAACTATGGCTACACCTTC	CASSSDKNYGYTF
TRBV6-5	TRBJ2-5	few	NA	TGTGCCAGCGCACAGACCCCGGAGACCCAGTACTTC	CASAQTPETQYF
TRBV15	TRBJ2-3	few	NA	TGTGCCACCAGCACACGGACTAGCACAGATACGCAGTATTTT	CATSTRTSTDTQYF
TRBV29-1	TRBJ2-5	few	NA	TGCAGCCTGTCGAGGGACCAAGAGACCCAGTACTTC	CSLSRDQETQYF
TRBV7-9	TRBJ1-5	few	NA	TGTGCCAGCAGCTTAGAATACGGTCAGCCCCAGCATTTT	CASSLEYGQPQHF
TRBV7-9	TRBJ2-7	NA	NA	TGTGCCAGCAGCTTAGGTCACGCAGGGGCCAGCTCCTACGAGCAGTACTTC	CASSLGHAGASSYEQYF
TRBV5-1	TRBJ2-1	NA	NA	TGCGCCAGCAGCTTGGGACCCTCCGGAAACAATGAGCAGTTCTTC	CASSLGPSGNNEQFF
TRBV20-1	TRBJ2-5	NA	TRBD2	TGCAGTGCTAGAGAATTAGCTAGCGGGGAAGAGACCCAGTACTTC	CSARELASGEETQYF
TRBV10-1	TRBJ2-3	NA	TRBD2	TGCGCCAGCAGCGGACTAGCGGGGGATCTTCCCGATTTT	CASSGLAGDLPDF
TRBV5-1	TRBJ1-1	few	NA	TGCGCCAGCAGCATTACCGGGACGACCAACGCTGAAGCTTTCTTT	CASSITGTTNAEAFF
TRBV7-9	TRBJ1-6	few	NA	TGTGCCGGCAGGGGAGCGGCGAATTCACCCCTCCACTTT	CAGRGAANSPLHF
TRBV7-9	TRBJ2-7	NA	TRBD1	TGTGCCAGCAGCCATCCGGGACAGGGGTTCCACGAGCAGTACTTC	CASSHPGQGFHEQYF
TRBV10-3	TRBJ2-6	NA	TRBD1	TGTGCCACCCTACTCCGGACAGGGGCTTCTGGGGCCAACGTCCTGACTTTC	CATLLRTGASGANVLTF
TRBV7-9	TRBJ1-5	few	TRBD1	TGTGCCAGCAGCTCCTCTCGTAAGGGACAGGGGGTGAGGCAGCCCCAGCATTTT	CASSSSRKGQGVRQPQHF
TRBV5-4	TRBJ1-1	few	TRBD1	TGTGCCAGCAGTTCCTCAATCAGGGGGCCGCCCGAAGCTTTCTTT	CASSSSIRGPPEAFF
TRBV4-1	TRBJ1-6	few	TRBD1	TGCGCCAGCAGCCAACCCTCGAGGGACAGGGGAAATTCACCCCTCCACTTT	CASSQPSRDRGNSPLHF
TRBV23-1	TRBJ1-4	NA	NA	TGCGCCAGCAGTCAATCGGGGCGGGTTAATGAAAAACTGTTTTTT	CASSQSGRVNEKLFF
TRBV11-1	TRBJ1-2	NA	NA	TGTGCCAGCAGCTCCGCCGGGGAGGCCCACTATGGCTACACCTTC	CASSSAGEAHYGYTF